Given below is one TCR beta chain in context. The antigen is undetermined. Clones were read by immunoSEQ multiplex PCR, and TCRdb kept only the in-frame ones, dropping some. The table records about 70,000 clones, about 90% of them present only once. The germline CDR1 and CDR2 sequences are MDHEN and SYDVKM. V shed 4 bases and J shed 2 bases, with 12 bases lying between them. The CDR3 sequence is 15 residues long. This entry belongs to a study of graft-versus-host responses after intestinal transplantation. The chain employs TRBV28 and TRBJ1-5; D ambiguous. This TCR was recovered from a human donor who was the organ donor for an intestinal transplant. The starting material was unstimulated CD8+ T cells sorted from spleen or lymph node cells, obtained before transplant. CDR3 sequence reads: CASSYRSFGNQPQHF. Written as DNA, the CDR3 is TGTGCCAGCAGTTATCGGTCGTTCGGCAATCAGCCCCAGCATTTT.